Following are 7 T cell receptor beta chains from one sample sequenced in a study of blood T cell repertoires in COVID-19. Clones were sequenced by immunoSEQ multiplex PCR, and TCRdb holds only the in-frame ones, with some missing. The sample has 200,000 or so clones, about four fifths seen once. Sequencing was done on a sample of peripheral blood. The receptors were sampled from a woman of 80 years or more with COVID-19, enrolled during active disease.

CDR3 loop: CASSPRTGVDSPLHF. The DNA for the CDR3 is TGCGCCAGCAGCCCCCGGACAGGGGTCGACTCACCCCTCCACTTT. The chain employs TRBV5-1 and TRBJ1-6; TRBD1 aligns across 9 bases. The V gene's germline CDR1 is SGHRS and CDR2 YFSETQ. CDR3 length: 15 residues. V lost 4 bases, J lost 10 bases, and 9 bases stayed unmatched.

The J gene is TRBJ1-4, the V gene TRBV7-9, with a tentative D call TRBD1 (5 bases). Trimming removed 2 bases at V and 8 bases at J, with 9 bases between. The V gene's germline CDR1 is SEHNR and CDR2 FQNEAQ (reference sequence). This CDR3 comprises 13 residues. The CDR3 loop is CASSLWRGEKLFF. The CDR3 coding sequence is TGTGCCAGCAGCTTATGGAGGGGCGAAAAACTGTTTTTT. The complete variable domain, with remaining parts taken from reference TRBV7-9 and TRBJ1-4, reads DTGVSQNPRHKITKRGQNVTFRCDPISEHNRLYWYRQTLGQGPEFLTYFQNEAQLEKSRLLSDRFSAERPKGSFSTLEIQRTEQGDSAMYLCASSLWRGEKLFFGSGTQLSVL.

The chain is built from TRBV7-2 and TRBJ2-7; 10 bases map to TRBD1. J was trimmed by 5 bases and V by 5 bases; bases with no gene match: 6. Germline CDR1 and CDR2: SGHTA and FQGNSA. The CDR3 covers 14 residues. The CDR3 region is CASSVTGGPHEQYF. CDR3 in DNA: TGTGCCAGCAGCGTGACAGGGGGCCCCCACGAGCAGTACTTC.

This sequence joins TRBV15 and TRBJ2-3; the D gene is possibly TRBD1 (5 bases). Trimming took off 0 bases at V and 0 bases at J, with 7 bases between the two ends. Per the germline V gene, CDR1 is LNHNV and CDR2 is YYDKDF (reference sequence). This CDR3 has 15 residues. CDR3: CATSRETASTDTQYF. DNA for the CDR3: TGTGCCACCAGCAGAGAGACAGCTAGCACAGATACGCAGTATTTT. The whole variable domain, filled in from reference TRBV15 and TRBJ2-3, reads DAMVIQNPRYQVTQFGKPVTLSCSQTLNHNVMYWYQQKSSQAPKLLFHYYDKDFNNEADTPDNFQSRRPNTSFCFLDIRSPGLGDTAMYLCATSRETASTDTQYFGPGTRLTVL.

The rearrangement uses TRBV25-1 and TRBJ1-2, with 7 positions matching TRBD1. The trim removed 5 bases at V and 2 bases at J, leaving 8 bases unmatched. Germline CDR1 MGHDK, CDR2 SYGVNS. This CDR3 region has 15 residues. DNA for the CDR3: TGTGCCAGCAGTCCCAGGGGACAGCAAAACTATGGCTACACCTTC. Translating gives CASSPRGQQNYGYTF.

Only a few counts were recorded for this clone. The V and J genes are TRBV2 and TRBJ1-2; D unresolved. Germline-derived CDR1 and CDR2 are SNHLY and FYNNEI. The CDR3 is 15 amino acids. The V and J ends lost 5 bases and 5 bases respectively, with 18 bases between them. CDR3 sequence: CASSFDTTPRYGYTF. Here the CDR3 DNA reads TGTGCCAGCAGTTTTGACACAACCCCTCGTTATGGCTACACCTTC.

This clone was seen a few times. CDR3 region: CASSLHGGTVPTEAFF. CDR3 sequence (DNA): TGTGCCAGCAGCCTCCATGGGGGGACAGTCCCCACTGAAGCTTTCTTT. The chain links TRBV7-2 to TRBJ1-1, with 7 bases matching TRBD1. The CDR3 runs to 16 residues. V lost 5 bases to trimming and J lost 4 bases; unmatched junction nucleotides: 13. The germline gives CDR1 SGHTA, CDR2 FQGNSA. The variable domain in full, with the rest retrieved from reference TRBV7-2 and TRBJ1-1, is GAGVSQSPSNKVTEKGKDVELRCDPISGHTALYWYRQSLGQGLEFLIYFQGNSAPDKSGLPSDRFSAERTGGSVSTLTIQRTQQEDSAVYLCASSLHGGTVPTEAFFGQGTRLTVV.